These T cell receptor beta chains were read from a single sample in a study of beta chain features in type 1 diabetes. Profiling relied on immunoSEQ multiplex PCR, and the TCRdb table lists in-frame clones only, not all of them. This sample has approximately 140,000 clones, with 6.9% found just once. Material: central memory CD4+ T cells from blood. These receptor sequences come from a woman aged 30 to 39 in good health. The CDR3 runs from the conserved cysteine through the conserved F or W. The D gene is left open where the match is weak. Where a row states a size, it is once, few, many or the class of an expanded clone; other rows omit it.

-,-,TRBJ1-5,TRBV19,CASSIDVDRTFNQPQHF,TGTGCCAGTAGTATAGATGTGGACAGAACCTTCAATCAGCCCCAGCATTTT
-,-,TRBJ2-3,TRBV7-6,CASSLSLLGTSTDTQYF,TGTGCCAGCAGCTTAAGCTTGTTAGGGACTAGCACAGATACGCAGTATTTT
-,TRBD1,TRBJ1-5,TRBV18,CASSPPGQGGQPQHF,TGTGCCAGCTCACCACCGGGACAGGGAGGTCAGCCCCAGCATTTT
few,TRBD2,TRBJ2-7,TRBV27,CASSSLAGGSYEQYF,TGTGCCAGCAGTTCTCTAGCGGGAGGCTCCTACGAGCAGTACTTC
-,TRBD2,TRBJ2-3,TRBV7-8,CASSLTTSGNTDTQYF,TGTGCCAGCAGCTTAACGACTAGCGGGAATACAGATACGCAGTATTTT
-,TRBD1,TRBJ1-1,TRBV30,CAWSEGQGYTEAFF,TGTGCCTGGAGTGAGGGACAGGGGTACACTGAAGCTTTCTTT
-,TRBD2,TRBJ2-4,TRBV10-3,CAIRGLGGNIQYF,TGTGCCATCAGGGGACTAGGGGGAAACATTCAGTACTTC
-,TRBD2,TRBJ2-3,TRBV9,CASRRGTSGTDTQYF,TGTGCCAGCAGGAGGGGGACTAGCGGCACAGATACGCAGTATTTT
few,TRBD2,TRBJ2-5,TRBV6-6,CASSYSGGLAGATQYF,TGTGCCAGCAGTTACTCGGGGGGACTAGCGGGCGCGACCCAGTACTTC
-,-,TRBJ1-2,TRBV28,CASSLGQTGYTF,TGTGCCAGCAGTTTAGGACAGACCGGCTACACCTTC
few,TRBD1,TRBJ1-2,TRBV6-5,CASSYSGRDRGGYTF,TGTGCCAGCAGTTACTCGGGTCGGGACAGGGGCGGCTACACCTTC
-,-,TRBJ1-5,TRBV6-6,CASSYSQAGSNQPQHF,TGTGCCAGCAGTTACTCACAGGCCGGTAGCAATCAGCCCCAGCATTTT
few,-,TRBJ1-4,TRBV28,CASSPGGAGEKLFF,TGTGCCAGCAGTCCGGGTGGGGCAGGGGAAAAACTGTTTTTT
few,TRBD2,TRBJ2-1,TRBV19,CASSILTSGSDEQFF,TGTGCCAGTAGTATCCTGACTAGCGGGAGCGATGAGCAGTTCTTC
-,-,TRBJ1-1,TRBV7-3,CASSLTGRRGTEAFF,TGTGCCAGCAGCTTAACAGGACGCAGGGGCACTGAAGCTTTCTTT
few,-,TRBJ1-1,TRBV5-5,CASSSPEGEAFF,TGTGCCAGCAGCTCCCCCGAGGGCGAAGCTTTCTTT
few,TRBD1,TRBJ1-5,TRBV29-1,CSVEADRGQPQHF,TGCAGCGTTGAAGCCGACAGGGGCCAGCCCCAGCATTTT
few,-,TRBJ2-2,TRBV7-9,CASSLNAGSPGELFF,TGTGCCAGCAGCTTAAACGCAGGAAGTCCCGGGGAGCTGTTTTTT
few,TRBD1,TRBJ1-2,TRBV4-3,CASSQTRGRQDYGYTF,TGCGCCAGCAGCCAGACTAGGGGGCGTCAGGACTATGGCTACACCTTC
-,TRBD1,TRBJ2-7,TRBV11-1,CASSPRTGSGYEQYF,TGTGCCAGCAGCCCCCGGACAGGGTCGGGCTACGAGCAGTACTTC
few,TRBD1,TRBJ2-5,TRBV6-6,CASSSPRRGQETQYF,TGTGCCAGCAGTTCCCCCCGCAGGGGGCAAGAGACCCAGTACTTC
many,TRBD2,TRBJ2-1,TRBV7-2,CASSLLAGDLNEQFF,TGTGCCAGCAGCTTATTAGCGGGAGATTTGAATGAGCAGTTCTTC
few,-,TRBJ2-3,TRBV7-8,CASSFPPPAQYF,TGTGCCAGCAGCTTCCCCCCCCCTGCGCAGTATTTT
few,-,TRBJ2-5,TRBV7-2,CASSSQGRETQYF,TGTGCCAGCAGCTCCCAGGGTCGAGAGACCCAGTACTTC
-,-,TRBJ2-1,TRBV30,CAWSVQAGRNEQFF,TGTGCCTGGAGTGTACAAGCAGGGAGGAATGAGCAGTTCTTC
-,TRBD2,TRBJ2-3,TRBV19,CASSKGAAGGQNTQYF,TGTGCCAGTAGTAAAGGGGCGGCGGGAGGACAAAATACGCAGTATTTT
few,TRBD1,TRBJ2-7,TRBV28,CASNRQGEGSYEQYF,TGTGCCAGCAATCGACAGGGGGAGGGCTCCTACGAGCAGTACTTC
many,TRBD1,TRBJ1-2,TRBV7-9,CASSSGQGGHGYTF,TGTGCCAGCAGCTCCGGACAGGGAGGACATGGCTACACCTTC
few,TRBD2,TRBJ2-3,TRBV29-1,CSSGGYSSTDTQYF,TGCAGCTCGGGGGGATACTCTAGCACAGATACGCAGTATTTT
few,TRBD2,TRBJ2-1,TRBV4-3,CASSTSGSSNEQFF,TGCGCCAGCAGCACTAGCGGGAGTTCAAATGAGCAGTTCTTC
-,-,TRBJ2-1,TRBV19,CASSMSGVDYAGDEQFF,TGTGCCAGTAGTATGTCGGGGGTGGACTACGCCGGCGACGAGCAGTTCTTC